Each of the 15 T cell receptor beta chains below was sequenced from the same sample in a study of T cell changes during pregnancy in multiple sclerosis. Repertoires were generated with immunoSEQ multiplex PCR, while TCRdb's copy carries only in-frame clones and drops some. The sample shows nearly 70,000 clones, roughly 94% of them seen only once. The sequenced sample was peripheral blood, obtained in the second trimester of pregnancy. The source is a female donor in good health, enrolled as a control in a pregnancy study.

The V gene is TRBV4-3, the J gene TRBJ2-2, with D tentatively TRBD1 (5 bases). Looked up from germline, CDR1 is LGHNA and CDR2 is YSLEER. The V gene lost 0 bases and the J gene lost 9 bases, with 11 bases spanning the gap. This CDR3 has 14 amino acids. The CDR3 loop reads CASSQEGPLRELFF. The DNA of the CDR3 is TGCGCCAGCAGCCAAGAGGGGCCTTTACGGGAGCTGTTTTTT.

The J gene is TRBJ1-3, the V gene TRBV28, with D possibly TRBD1 on 5 matching bases. This CDR3 spans 16 amino acids. Germline lookup yields CDR1 MDHEN and CDR2 SYDVKM. V was clipped by 3 bases and J by 0 bases, with 12 bases between them. CDR3 sequence (DNA): TGTGCCAGCAGTTTCAATGGGAGGGGCTCTGGAAACACCATATATTTT. This gives the protein CASSFNGRGSGNTIYF.

V gene TRBV28 combines with J gene TRBJ1-2; D gene ambiguous. Between the trimmed V and J ends, which lost 1 base and 5 bases, there was a span of 11 bases. This CDR3 contains 14 residues. Germline loops: CDR1 MDHEN, CDR2 SYDVKM. The CDR3 nucleotides are TGTGCCAGCAGTTTATTGGGCGATAAGTATGGCTACACCTTC. Translation: CASSLLGDKYGYTF.

The gene calls are TRBV28 and TRBJ2-7, with 8 positions matching TRBD1. Germline CDR1 reads MDHEN; CDR2 reads SYDVKM. V gave up 6 bases and J gave up 3 bases; unmatched junction bases: 10. The CDR3 is 15 amino acids. As DNA, the CDR3 is TGTGCCAGCAGCCCACAGGGGGATCCAATCTACGAGCAGTACTTC. Its translation is CASSPQGDPIYEQYF.

The J gene is TRBJ2-7, the V gene TRBV10-3, with 7 nucleotides matching TRBD1. CDR1 is ENHRY, CDR2 SYGVKD, per germline. V dropped 3 bases and J dropped 2; count of bases not matched to a gene: 4. This CDR3 spans 14 amino acids. The CDR3 nucleotides are TGTGCCATCAGTGACTACAGGGGCACCTACGAGCAGTACTTC. This encodes CAISDYRGTYEQYF.

CDR3 region: CSVAGLAERNEQFF. CDR3 DNA sequence: TGCAGCGTGGCGGGACTAGCTGAAAGGAATGAGCAGTTCTTC. The gene calls are TRBV29-1 and TRBJ2-1; TRBD2 matches at 9 bases. The CDR3 has 14 residues. Trimming at V came to 6 bases and at J to 7 bases, leaving 10 bases not matched to a gene. Looked up from germline, CDR1 is SQVTM and CDR2 is ANQGSEA.

The chain recombines TRBV5-1 with TRBJ2-1; TRBD1 matches 9 bases. The junction had 6 bases not matched to a gene; V was cut back by 7 bases and J by 7 bases. This CDR3 is 13 amino acids long. The germline CDR1 and CDR2 sequences are SGHRS and YFSETQ. CDR3 sequence (DNA): TGCGCCAGCTTCCGGACAGGGGTTAATGAGCAGTTCTTC. Translated: CASFRTGVNEQFF. The variable domain in full, completed from reference TRBV5-1 and TRBJ2-1, reads KAGVTQTPRYLIKTRGQQVTLSCSPISGHRSVSWYQQTPGQGLQFLFEYFSETQRNKGNFPGRFSGRQFSNSRSEMNVSTLELGDSALYLCASFRTGVNEQFFGPGTRLTVL.

The chain uses TRBV2 and TRBJ2-3; 10 nucleotides align to TRBD2. CDR1 is SNHLY, CDR2 FYNNEI, per germline. The CDR3 contains 16 residues. V trimming: 0 bases; J trimming: 4 bases; junction bases outside the gene matches: 4. CDR3 amino acids: CASSEALAGVADTQYF. DNA of the CDR3: TGTGCCAGCAGTGAAGCGCTAGCGGGGGTCGCAGATACGCAGTATTTT. Looking up the rest from reference TRBV2 and TRBJ2-3 gives the full variable domain: EPEVTQTPSHQVTQMGQEVILRCVPISNHLYFYWYRQILGQKVEFLVSFYNNEISEKSEIFDDQFSVERPDGSNFTLKIRSTKLEDSAMYFCASSEALAGVADTQYFGPGTRLTVL.

This sequence joins TRBV4-3 and TRBJ2-3, with D tentatively TRBD1 (5 bases). Trimming took off 0 bases at V and 0 bases at J, with 7 bases between the two ends. Germline V gene lookup returns CDR1 LGHNA and CDR2 YSLEER. CDR3 length: 15 residues. The DNA for the CDR3 is TGCGCCAGCAGCCAAGAGCGGACAAGCACAGATACGCAGTATTTT. Encoded protein: CASSQERTSTDTQYF.

This chain joins TRBV7-2 and TRBJ1-1; no clear D gene. CDR1 is SGHTA, CDR2 FQGNSA, per germline. The CDR3 has 12 amino acids. Deletions cut 2 bases from V and 8 bases from J, with 9 bases between. CDR3 bases: TGTGCCAGCAGCTTACTGGGCTGGGAAGCTTTCTTT. This gives the protein CASSLLGWEAFF.

This chain links TRBV4-1 with TRBJ1-1; 11 bases match TRBD1. The V and J ends lost 4 bases and 10 bases, in that order; junction bases with no gene match: 8. CDR1 and CDR2 (germline): MGHRA, YSYEKL. This CDR3 is built from 14 residues. The CDR3 coding sequence is TGCGCCAGCAGCCGAAACGGACAGGGGGCCCTAGCTTTCTTT. Amino acids: CASSRNGQGALAFF.

The chain employs TRBV29-1 and TRBJ2-1; TRBD2 matches 8 bases. With 2 bases clipped from V and 0 bases from J, the junction kept 6 bases outside the gene matches. The CDR3 runs to 16 residues. Germline V CDR1 and CDR2: SQVTM, ANQGSEA. This chain's CDR3 is CSVELAGTNSYNEQFF. CDR3 in DNA: TGCAGCGTTGAATTAGCGGGAACGAACTCCTACAATGAGCAGTTCTTC.

The V gene is TRBV27, the J gene TRBJ2-7; 7 bases fit TRBD1. V lost 5 bases to trimming and J lost 3 bases; unmatched junction nucleotides: 7. CDR3 length equals 14 residues. Germline V gene sequence: CDR1 MNHEY, CDR2 SMNVEV (reference sequence). The CDR3 region is CASSPRDSNYEQYF. The CDR3 region has the DNA TGTGCCAGCAGTCCGAGGGACAGCAACTACGAGCAGTACTTC.

This chain links TRBV7-2 with TRBJ1-6, with a weak D call TRBD1 (6 bases). The V end was cut by 1 base, the J end by 7 bases, with 11 bases between. CDR3 size: 15 residues. Germline V gene data show CDR1 as SGHTA and CDR2 as FQGNSA. The CDR3 here is CASSLVGQINSPLHF. CDR3 DNA sequence: TGTGCCAGCAGCTTAGTCGGACAGATAAATTCACCCCTCCACTTT.

In this sample, this clone turned up once. This chain joins TRBV6-4 and TRBJ2-3; 10 bases match TRBD1. Trimming removed 0 bases from V and 3 bases from J; junction bases left unmatched: 3. Germline-derived CDR1 and CDR2 are MRHNA and SNTAGT. The CDR3 extends over 16 amino acids. The CDR3 nucleotides are TGTGCCAGCAGTGACTCCCGGGACAGGGGTACAGATACGCAGTATTTT. Translating it yields CASSDSRDRGTDTQYF.